The clone carrying this T cell receptor beta chain appeared a few times. TCRdb reprocessed the 5' RACE reads via MiXCR and lists one record per CDR3 protein. The data hold roughly 200,000 distinct CDR3 sequences, with around 20% observed a single time. The data were obtained in a study of T-cell memory formation after mild COVID-19. Study overall: The two donors had largely donor-specific TCR clusters.

V was trimmed by 4 bases and J by 3 bases, leaving 13 bases between them. The germline V gene has CDR1 SEHNR and CDR2 FQNEAQ (reference sequence). The CDR3 runs 15 residues. V gene TRBV7-9 combines with J gene TRBJ1-3; D is perhaps TRBD1 (5 bases). The TCR sequence derives from an adult woman who had mild COVID-19 (a few samples of this study predate the infection). Cell type and time point are not known. Sequenced material: PBMCs or a T cell subset sorted from them (not recorded which). The CDR3 reads CASSSRGIFGNTIYF. In DNA, the CDR3 is TGTGCCAGCAGCTCAAGGGGCATCTTTGGAAACACCATATATTTT.